This record concerns one T cell receptor beta chain sequence. Its antigen is currently unknown. The CDR3 consists of 11 residues. Per germline, CDR1 MNHEY and CDR2 SVGAGI. The V and J ends lost 2 bases and 5 bases respectively, with 2 bases between them. The data derive from a study of T cell responses to AZD1222 COVID-19 vaccine. Produced via immunoSEQ multiplex PCR; TCRdb's table is partial and in-frame only. The table shows over 150,000 clones, with 88% occurring only once. Study outcomes and limitations: Spike-specific TCR repertoires showed rising breadth and depth after two AZD1222 doses. Close to half of all spike-specific TCRs reportedly target regions of the variants that are unmutated. Among AZD1222 vaccinees, only 6 or 7 were seropositive at baseline.

Pooled in the analysis were second doses at about 4 or about 12 weeks. This chain links TRBV6-5 with TRBJ2-3; no firm D call. This sample comprised peripheral blood, obtained 28 days after the second AZD1222 dose. The receptor's source is an adult who received the AZD1222 COVID-19 vaccine. CDR3 coding DNA: TGTGCCAGCAGTTACGGAGATACGCAGTATTTT. This gives the protein CASSYGDTQYF.